The rows below give T cell receptor beta chains drawn from one sample of a study of beta chain features in type 1 diabetes. TCRdb's copy holds only in-frame clones and misses some; the assay was immunoSEQ multiplex PCR. The sample lists hundreds of thousands of clones, approximately 10% occurring once. Sequenced material: naive CD4+ T cells from blood. These receptors were obtained from a woman in her twenties or thirties in good health. The CDR3 runs from the conserved cysteine through the conserved F or W. A D gene is named only where the DNA matches it firmly. The size of a clone is reported for some rows only, either as once, few or many, or as a class for expanded clones.

d_call	v_call	j_call	clone_size	cdr3_nt	cdr3_aa
TRBD2	TRBV18	TRBJ2-1	few	TGTGCCAGCTCACGGACTAGCGGCTACAATGAGCAGTTCTTC	CASSRTSGYNEQFF
TRBD1	TRBV5-1	TRBJ2-1	few	TGCGCCAGCAGCGTATACAGGGGGGTCGATGAGCAGTTCTTC	CASSVYRGVDEQFF
NA	TRBV19	TRBJ2-1	NA	TGTGCCAGTAGCCGCTTTGCGGGGAATGGCAATGAGCAGTTCTTC	CASSRFAGNGNEQFF
NA	TRBV30	TRBJ1-5	NA	TGTGCCTGGAGTGCCCGTCGCCTCTCTAGTAGCAATCAGCCCCAGCATTTT	CAWSARRLSSSNQPQHF
NA	TRBV4-1	TRBJ2-7	NA	TGCGCCAGCAGCCAAGATCCCGCCGGGGGAGTGAGGTACGAGCAGTACTTC	CASSQDPAGGVRYEQYF
NA	TRBV4-3	TRBJ2-1	NA	TGCGCCAGCAGCCAAGTAGCGAGCTCCTACAATGAGCAGTTCTTC	CASSQVASSYNEQFF
TRBD1	TRBV5-4	TRBJ2-5	NA	TGTGCCAGCAGCCGGGCCCGGACAGGGGGACAAGAGACCCAGTACTTC	CASSRARTGGQETQYF
NA	TRBV28	TRBJ2-7	NA	TGTGCCATCGGGTCCGCCTACGAGCAGTACTTC	CAIGSAYEQYF
TRBD2	TRBV9	TRBJ2-7	NA	TGTGCCAGCAGCGTAGAAGTAGCGGGAGTGGGCGAGCAGTACTTC	CASSVEVAGVGEQYF
NA	TRBV6-4	TRBJ2-2	NA	TGTGCCAGCAGCCCGGGTGTGTGGGACACCGGGGAGCTGTTTTTT	CASSPGVWDTGELFF
TRBD2	TRBV14	TRBJ2-5	NA	TGTGCCAGCAGCCAAGGACTAGCGGAGACCCAGTACTTC	CASSQGLAETQYF
TRBD1	TRBV4-3	TRBJ2-1	few	TGCGCCAGCAGCCAAGACTGGAGGACAGGGGATAATGAGCAGTTCTTC	CASSQDWRTGDNEQFF
TRBD1	TRBV5-4	TRBJ2-7	NA	TGTGCCAGCAGCTCGAGACAGGGCCCCTACGAGCAGTACTTC	CASSSRQGPYEQYF
NA	TRBV27	TRBJ1-3	NA	TGTGCCAGCAGTTTCACAGGGACTGGAAACACCATATATTTT	CASSFTGTGNTIYF
TRBD1	TRBV5-1	TRBJ1-1	few	TGCGCCAGCAGCCCGGGACAGGGTTACACTGAAGCTTTCTTT	CASSPGQGYTEAFF
NA	TRBV7-9	TRBJ2-1	few	TGTGCCAGCAGCCCTAGATTGGTAGCGCCAGACGAGCAGTTCTTC	CASSPRLVAPDEQFF
TRBD1	TRBV10-3	TRBJ2-2	few	TGTGCCATCAGGGGACAGGGGAACACCGGGGAGCTGTTTTTT	CAIRGQGNTGELFF
NA	TRBV9	TRBJ2-7	few	TGTGCCAGCAGCGTAGCTGGGGGGTTCTACGAGCAGTACTTC	CASSVAGGFYEQYF
NA	TRBV2	TRBJ1-5	NA	TGTGCCAGCAGTGAAGCGAGCAGGGGTGGTCAGCCCCAGCATTTT	CASSEASRGGQPQHF
NA	TRBV7-3	TRBJ2-3	NA	TGTGCCAGCAGCCCACCAGACAGGACAGATACGCAGTATTTT	CASSPPDRTDTQYF
NA	TRBV29-1	TRBJ1-1	few	TGCAGCGTTTTCACAGACAACACTGAAGCTTTCTTT	CSVFTDNTEAFF
NA	TRBV2	TRBJ1-4	few	TGTGCCAGCAGGACAGCGGGTGAAAAACTGTTTTTT	CASRTAGEKLFF
NA	TRBV5-1	TRBJ2-3	NA	TGCGCCAGCAGCTTGGCCGTAACAGGGACAGATACGCAGTATTTT	CASSLAVTGTDTQYF
TRBD1	TRBV29-1	TRBJ2-7	NA	TGCAGCATAAGGACAGGGGGTAACGAGCAGTACTTC	CSIRTGGNEQYF
NA	TRBV7-9	TRBJ1-5	NA	TGTGCCAGCAGTTCAACAGATTATAGCAATCAGCCCCAGCATTTT	CASSSTDYSNQPQHF
TRBD1	TRBV29-1	TRBJ1-1	NA	TGCAGCGCCGGGACAGGGAACACTGAAGCTTTCTTT	CSAGTGNTEAFF
NA	TRBV27	TRBJ2-5	few	TGTGCCAGCAGTTTAGGTCAGGGGATCGAGACCCAGTACTTC	CASSLGQGIETQYF
NA	TRBV27	TRBJ2-1	NA	TGTGCCAGCAGCGCGGACAGCTCCTACAATGAGCAGTTCTTC	CASSADSSYNEQFF
NA	TRBV7-2	TRBJ2-1	NA	TGTGCCAGCAGCAACCCTGGGGGGTACAATGAGCAGTTCTTC	CASSNPGGYNEQFF
TRBD2	TRBV2	TRBJ2-1	few	TGTGCCAGCAGGACTAGCGGGAGGTCGAACAATGAGCAGTTCTTC	CASRTSGRSNNEQFF
TRBD1	TRBV9	TRBJ1-4	few	TGTGCCAGCAGCGTGGGGACAGGTGGAAATGAAAAACTGTTTTTT	CASSVGTGGNEKLFF
TRBD2	TRBV4-1	TRBJ2-7	NA	TGCGCCAGCAGCCAGAATAGCGGGAGAATTTACGAGCAGTACTTC	CASSQNSGRIYEQYF
NA	TRBV2	TRBJ2-7	NA	TGTGCCAGCAGTGAGGGGCTTCTCTCCTACGAGCAGTACTTC	CASSEGLLSYEQYF
TRBD1	TRBV7-9	TRBJ2-1	few	TGTGCCAGCAGCTCTGACACGGGACAGCCCTACAATGAGCAGTTCTTC	CASSSDTGQPYNEQFF
TRBD2	TRBV13	TRBJ2-1	NA	TGTGCCAGCAGCTTAGACCTGACTAGCGGGAAATTAGGTGAGCAGTTCTTC	CASSLDLTSGKLGEQFF